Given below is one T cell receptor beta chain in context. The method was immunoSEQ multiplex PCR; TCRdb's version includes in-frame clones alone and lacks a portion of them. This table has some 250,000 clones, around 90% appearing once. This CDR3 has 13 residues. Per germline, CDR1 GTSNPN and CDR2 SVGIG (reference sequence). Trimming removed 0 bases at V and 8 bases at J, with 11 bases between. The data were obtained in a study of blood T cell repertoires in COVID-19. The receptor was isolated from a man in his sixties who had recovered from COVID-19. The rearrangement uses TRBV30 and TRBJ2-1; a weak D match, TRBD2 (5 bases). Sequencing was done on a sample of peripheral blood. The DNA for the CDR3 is TGTGCCTGGAGTGTTGCGGGCTGGGATGAGCAGTTCTTC. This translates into CAWSVAGWDEQFF.